The source of this T cell receptor (beta chain) is a study of cytomegalovirus exposure and HLA in healthy donors. Overall study results and limits: From TCR beta sequences, most subjects' HLA-A and HLA-B alleles were reportedly predicted accurately. Presence/absence analyses assumed roughly uniform sequencing depth across donors, which may not hold. The majority of TCR sequences were rare, yet some public TCRs appeared in many donors.

Germline V CDR1 and CDR2: LNHNV, YYDKDF (reference sequence). This CDR3 comprises 17 residues. The ends lost 8 bases at V and 4 bases at J; junction bases unmatched: 13. PCR was performed using 60 Vbeta and 13 Jbeta primers. The repertoire was sequenced with immunoSEQ multiplex PCR; TCRdb's copy has only in-frame clones and lacks some. The sample carries 200,000 or so clones, around 82% recorded once. The table lists this clone with a few counts. Its antigen is unknown. Source material: PBMCs. V and J are TRBV15 and TRBJ2-6, with 8 bases fitting TRBD1. The sequence was collected from a woman aged 30 to 39 in good health and CMV-seronegative. CDR3 residues: CATANVQGARGANVLTF. The CDR3 DNA reads TGTGCCACCGCCAACGTTCAGGGGGCAAGGGGGGCCAACGTCCTGACTTTC.